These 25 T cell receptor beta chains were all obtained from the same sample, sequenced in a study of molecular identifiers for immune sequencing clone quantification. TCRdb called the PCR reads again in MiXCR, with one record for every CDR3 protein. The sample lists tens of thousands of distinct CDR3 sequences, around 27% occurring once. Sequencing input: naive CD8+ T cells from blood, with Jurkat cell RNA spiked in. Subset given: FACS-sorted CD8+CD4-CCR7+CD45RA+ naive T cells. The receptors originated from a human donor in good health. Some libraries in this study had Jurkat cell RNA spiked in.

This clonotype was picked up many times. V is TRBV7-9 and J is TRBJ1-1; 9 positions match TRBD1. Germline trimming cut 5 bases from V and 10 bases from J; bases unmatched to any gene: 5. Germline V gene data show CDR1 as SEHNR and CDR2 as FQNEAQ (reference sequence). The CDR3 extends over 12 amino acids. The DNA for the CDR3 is TGTGCCAGCAGCCTTTCGGGACAGGGAGCTTTCTTT. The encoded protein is CASSLSGQGAFF.

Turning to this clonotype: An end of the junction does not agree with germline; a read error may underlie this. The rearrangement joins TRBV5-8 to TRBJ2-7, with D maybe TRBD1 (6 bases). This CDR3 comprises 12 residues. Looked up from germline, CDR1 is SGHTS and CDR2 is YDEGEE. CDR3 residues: CASSLEGVEQCF. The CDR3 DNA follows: TGTGCCAGCAGCTTGGAGGGGGTCGAGCAGTGCTTC.

The CDR3 spells CASSYGRGWETQYF. Written as DNA, the CDR3 is TGTGCCAGCAGTTACGGGAGGGGATGGGAGACCCAGTACTTC. This chain links TRBV6-6 with TRBJ2-5; 7 positions match TRBD2. V lost 2 bases and J lost 5; bases outside the gene matches: 5. The CDR3 runs to 14 residues. The germline gives CDR1 MNHNY, CDR2 SVGAGI (reference sequence).

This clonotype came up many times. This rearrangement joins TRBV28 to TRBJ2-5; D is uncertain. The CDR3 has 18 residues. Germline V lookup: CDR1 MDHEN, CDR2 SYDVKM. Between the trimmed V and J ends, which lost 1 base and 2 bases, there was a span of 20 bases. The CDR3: CASSLYFSPNKSQETQYF. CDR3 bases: TGTGCCAGCAGTTTATATTTCAGTCCAAACAAAAGTCAAGAGACCCAGTACTTC.

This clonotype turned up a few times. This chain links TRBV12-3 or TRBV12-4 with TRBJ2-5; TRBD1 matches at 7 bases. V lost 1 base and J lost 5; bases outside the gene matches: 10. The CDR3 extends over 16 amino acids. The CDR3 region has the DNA TGTGCCAGCAGTTTAGTATTGGGGCAGGGGGACGAGACCCAGTACTTC. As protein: CASSLVLGQGDETQYF.

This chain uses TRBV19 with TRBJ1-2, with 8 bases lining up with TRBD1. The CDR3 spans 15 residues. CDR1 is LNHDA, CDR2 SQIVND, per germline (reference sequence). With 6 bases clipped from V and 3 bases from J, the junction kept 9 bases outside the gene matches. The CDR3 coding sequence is TGTGCCAGTAGCCCCTGGGACAGGATTCACTATGGCTACACCTTC. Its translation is CASSPWDRIHYGYTF.

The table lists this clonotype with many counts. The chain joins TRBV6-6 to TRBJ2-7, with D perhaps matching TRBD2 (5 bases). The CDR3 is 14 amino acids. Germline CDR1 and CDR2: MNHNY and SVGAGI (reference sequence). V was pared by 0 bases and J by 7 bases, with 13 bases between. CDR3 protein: CASSYSVSGWEQYF. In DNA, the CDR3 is TGTGCCAGCAGTTACTCCGTGTCGGGGTGGGAGCAGTACTTC.

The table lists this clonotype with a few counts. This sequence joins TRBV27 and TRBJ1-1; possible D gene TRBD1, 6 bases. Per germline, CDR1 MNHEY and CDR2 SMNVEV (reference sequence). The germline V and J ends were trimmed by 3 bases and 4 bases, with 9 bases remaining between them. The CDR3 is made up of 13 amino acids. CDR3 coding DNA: TGTGCCAGCAGTTTGGGGGGCGCCACTGAAGCTTTCTTT. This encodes CASSLGGATEAFF.

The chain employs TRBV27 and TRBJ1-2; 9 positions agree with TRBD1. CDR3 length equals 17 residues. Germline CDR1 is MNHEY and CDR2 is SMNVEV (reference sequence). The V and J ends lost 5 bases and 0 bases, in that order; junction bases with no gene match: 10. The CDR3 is CASSPGQGFFSNYGYTF. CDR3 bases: TGTGCCAGCAGTCCGGGACAGGGATTTTTTTCTAACTATGGCTACACCTTC.

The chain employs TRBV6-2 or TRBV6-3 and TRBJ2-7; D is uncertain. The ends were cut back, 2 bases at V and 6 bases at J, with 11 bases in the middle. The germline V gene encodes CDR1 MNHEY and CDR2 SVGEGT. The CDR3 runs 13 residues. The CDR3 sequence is CASSYTGYCEQYF. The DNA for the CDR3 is TGTGCCAGCAGTTACACCGGCTACTGCGAGCAGTACTTC.

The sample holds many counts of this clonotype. CDR3 coding DNA: TGTGCCAGCAGCCACACGGGACAGGGGACTAGATATGGCTACACCTTC. Translated, it gives CASSHTGQGTRYGYTF. The chain employs TRBV4-2 and TRBJ1-2; 10 nucleotides align to TRBD1. V was pared by 3 bases and J by 5 bases, with 9 bases of the junction left unmatched. CDR1 and CDR2 from the germline V gene are LGHNA and YNFKEQ. This CDR3 has 16 amino acids.

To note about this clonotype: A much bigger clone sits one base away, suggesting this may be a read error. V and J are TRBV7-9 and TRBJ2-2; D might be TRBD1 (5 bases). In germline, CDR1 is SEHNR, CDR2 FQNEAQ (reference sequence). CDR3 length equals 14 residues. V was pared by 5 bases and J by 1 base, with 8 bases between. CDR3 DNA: TGTGCCAGCAGCCCGGACAAGAACACCGGGGAGCTGTTTTTT. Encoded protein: CASSPDKNTGELFF.

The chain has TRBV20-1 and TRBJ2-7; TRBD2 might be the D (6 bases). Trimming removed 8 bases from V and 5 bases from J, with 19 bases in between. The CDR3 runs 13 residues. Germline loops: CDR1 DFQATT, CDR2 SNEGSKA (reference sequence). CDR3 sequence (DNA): TGCAGTCCCCGTATGGAGGGATCGAACGAGCAGTACTTC. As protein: CSPRMEGSNEQYF.

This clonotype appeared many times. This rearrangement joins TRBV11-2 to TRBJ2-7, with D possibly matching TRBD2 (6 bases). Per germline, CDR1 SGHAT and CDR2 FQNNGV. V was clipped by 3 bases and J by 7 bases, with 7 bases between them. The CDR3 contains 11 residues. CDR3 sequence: CASSLLAEQYF. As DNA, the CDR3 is TGTGCCAGCAGCTTGCTAGCGGAGCAGTACTTC. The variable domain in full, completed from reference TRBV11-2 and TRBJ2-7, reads EAGVAQSPRYKIIEKRQSVAFWCNPISGHATLYWYQQILGQGPKLLIQFQNNGVVDDSQLPKDRFSAERLKGVDSTLKIQPAKLEDSAVYLCASSLLAEQYFGPGTRLTVT.

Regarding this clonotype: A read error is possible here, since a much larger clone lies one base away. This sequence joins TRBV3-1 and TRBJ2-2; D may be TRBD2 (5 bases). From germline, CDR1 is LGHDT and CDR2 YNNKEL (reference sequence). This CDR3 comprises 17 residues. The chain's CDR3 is CASSQVSLMDRTGKLFF. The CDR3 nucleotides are TGTGCCAGCAGCCAAGTTAGTCTCATGGATCGCACCGGGAAGCTGTTTTTT.

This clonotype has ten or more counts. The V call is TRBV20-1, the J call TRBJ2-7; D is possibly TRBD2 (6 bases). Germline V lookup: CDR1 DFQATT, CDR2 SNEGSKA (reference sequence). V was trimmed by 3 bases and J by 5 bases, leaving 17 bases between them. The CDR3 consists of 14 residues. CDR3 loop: CSASPGLLLDEQYF. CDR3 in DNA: TGCAGTGCTAGTCCGGGACTTCTCCTCGACGAGCAGTACTTC.

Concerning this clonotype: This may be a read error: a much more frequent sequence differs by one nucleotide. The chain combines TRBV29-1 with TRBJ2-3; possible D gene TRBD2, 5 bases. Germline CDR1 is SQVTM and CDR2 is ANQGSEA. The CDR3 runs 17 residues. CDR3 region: CGVDDRQRTLSTDTQYF. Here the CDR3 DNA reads TGCGGCGTTGATGATAGGCAACGGACTCTTAGCACAGATACGCAGTATTTT.

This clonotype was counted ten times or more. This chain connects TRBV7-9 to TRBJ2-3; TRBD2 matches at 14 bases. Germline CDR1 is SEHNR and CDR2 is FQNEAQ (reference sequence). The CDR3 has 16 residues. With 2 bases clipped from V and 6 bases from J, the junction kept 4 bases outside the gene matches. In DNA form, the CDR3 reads TGTGCCAGCAGCTTAAGACTAGCGGGGGGGCTTGATACGCAGTATTTT. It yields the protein CASSLRLAGGLDTQYF.

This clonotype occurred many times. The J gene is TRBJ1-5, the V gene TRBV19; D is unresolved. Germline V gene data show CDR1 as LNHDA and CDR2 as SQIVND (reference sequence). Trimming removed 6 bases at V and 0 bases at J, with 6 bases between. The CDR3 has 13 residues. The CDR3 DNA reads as TGTGCCAGTAGGGGAGATAGCAATCAGCCCCAGCATTTT. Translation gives CASRGDSNQPQHF. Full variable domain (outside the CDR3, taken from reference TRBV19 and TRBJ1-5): DGGITQSPKYLFRKEGQNVTLSCEQNLNHDAMYWYRQDPGQGLRLIYYSQIVNDFQKGDIAEGYSVSREKKESFPLTVTSAQKNPTAFYLCASRGDSNQPQHFGDGTRLSIL.

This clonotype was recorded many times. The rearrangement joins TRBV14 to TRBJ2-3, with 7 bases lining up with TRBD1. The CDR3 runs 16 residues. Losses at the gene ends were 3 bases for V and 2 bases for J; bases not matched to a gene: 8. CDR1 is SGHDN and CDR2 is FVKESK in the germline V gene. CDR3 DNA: TGTGCCAGCAGCCAGGCGACAGGGCATGTCACAGATACGCAGTATTTT. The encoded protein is CASSQATGHVTDTQYF. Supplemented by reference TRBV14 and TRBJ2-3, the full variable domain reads EAGVTQFPSHSVIEKGQTVTLRCDPISGHDNLYWYRRVMGKEIKFLLHFVKESKQDESGMPNNRFLAERTGGTYSTLKVQPAELEDSGVYFCASSQATGHVTDTQYFGPGTRLTVL.

CDR3 sequence reads: CASSREFGLAYEQYF. For the CDR3, the DNA is TGTGCCAGCAGCAGGGAATTTGGACTCGCCTACGAGCAGTACTTC. This chain links TRBV7-2 with TRBJ2-7, with D possibly being TRBD2 (5 bases). This CDR3 region has 15 residues. V was pared by 5 bases and J by 2 bases, with 16 bases between. Germline values: CDR1 SGHTA, CDR2 FQGNSA.

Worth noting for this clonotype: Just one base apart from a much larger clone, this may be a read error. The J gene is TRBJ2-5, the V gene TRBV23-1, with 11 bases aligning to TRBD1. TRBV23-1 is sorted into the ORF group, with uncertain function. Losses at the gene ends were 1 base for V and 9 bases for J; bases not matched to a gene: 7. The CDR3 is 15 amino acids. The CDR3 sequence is CASSQLDRGQEPQYF. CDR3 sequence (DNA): TGCGCCAGCAGTCAATTGGACAGGGGGCAGGAGCCCCAGTACTTC.

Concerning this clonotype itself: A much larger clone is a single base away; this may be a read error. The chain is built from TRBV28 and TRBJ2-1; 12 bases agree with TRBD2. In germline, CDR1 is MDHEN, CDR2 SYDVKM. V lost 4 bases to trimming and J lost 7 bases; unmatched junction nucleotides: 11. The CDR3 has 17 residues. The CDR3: CASSSRQGLAGQNEQFF. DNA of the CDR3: TGTGCCAGCAGTTCGCGACAAGGACTAGCGGGACAGAATGAGCAGTTCTTC.

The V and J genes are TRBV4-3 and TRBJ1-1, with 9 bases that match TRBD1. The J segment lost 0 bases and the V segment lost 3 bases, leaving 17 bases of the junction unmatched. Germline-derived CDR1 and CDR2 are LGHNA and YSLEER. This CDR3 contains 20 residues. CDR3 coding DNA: TGCGCCAGCAGCCAGGTCTCCGGGACAGGGCTCTTCTCAGTGAACACTGAAGCTTTCTTT. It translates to CASSQVSGTGLFSVNTEAFF.

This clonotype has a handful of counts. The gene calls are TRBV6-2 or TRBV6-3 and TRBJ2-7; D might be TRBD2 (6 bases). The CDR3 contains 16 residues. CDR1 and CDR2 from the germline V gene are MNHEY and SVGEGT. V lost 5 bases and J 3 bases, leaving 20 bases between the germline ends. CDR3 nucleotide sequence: TGTGCCAGCAGTCCCCCGGAGGGACTGGGGAACTACGAGCAGTACTTC. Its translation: CASSPPEGLGNYEQYF.